The source of this T cell receptor beta chain is a study of T cells in Graves' hyperthyroidism and ophthalmopathy. Template material for amplifying TCR beta CDR3 regions consisted of RNA transcripts. A set of HTBI primers served as the primers for a first-round RT-PCR of the TCR CDR3. Using its own MiXCR run on the multiplex PCR reads, TCRdb lists one record per CDR3 protein. The repertoire has some 570,000 distinct CDR3 sequences, about 14% of them found once; the top ten carry about 7%. This clonotype was recorded at least ten times. Trimming took off 7 bases at V and 2 bases at J, with 15 bases between the two ends. This CDR3 contains 13 residues. Germline loops: CDR1 SQVTM, CDR2 ANQGSEA.

The receptor was derived from a woman aged 18-29 years with Graves' ophthalmopathy. V and J are TRBV29-1 and TRBJ2-7; D unclear. The sample taken for sequencing was blood. The CDR3 here is CSAISQAAYEQYF. In DNA, the CDR3 is TGCAGCGCCATCTCCCAGGCAGCCTACGAGCAGTACTTC.